The 32 T cell receptor beta chains given below trace back to one sample, sequenced in a study of T cell repertoires in cytomegalovirus infection. TCRdb re-called the reads through MiXCR, storing one row per CDR3 protein. The sample has almost 300,000 distinct CDR3 sequences, about 9.1% seen once; the top ten hold approximately 2.3%. Sequencing was carried out using PBMCs. These receptors were collected from a human donor in good health (CMV status not recorded). Some clones in this sample may be carry-over from other donors' samples.

This clonotype was picked up many times. The rearrangement links TRBV7-2 to TRBJ2-7, with TRBD2 identical over 9 bases. Germline-derived CDR1 and CDR2 are SGHTA and FQGNSA. The trim removed 6 bases at V and 2 bases at J, leaving 5 bases unmatched. The CDR3 has 14 residues. CDR3 amino acids: CASSNSGGAYEQYF. CDR3 DNA: TGTGCCAGCAGTAATAGCGGGGGAGCCTACGAGCAGTACTTC.

The table lists this clonotype with many counts. This chain uses TRBV20-1 with TRBJ2-5; D remains unclear. Trimming cost V 6 bases and J 2 bases, with 10 bases left between them. The CDR3 extends over 12 amino acids. Germline CDR1 and CDR2: DFQATT and SNEGSKA (reference sequence). CDR3 bases: TGCAGTGCCTCGGGCCAACAAGAGACCCAGTACTTC. This gives the protein CSASGQQETQYF.

This clonotype turned up a few times. The gene calls are TRBV5-1 and TRBJ2-7, with D unresolved. There are 12 residues in the CDR3. Germline assignment: CDR1 SGHRS and CDR2 YFSETQ. V gave up 5 bases and J gave up 2 bases, with 8 bases separating them. CDR3 in DNA: TGCGCCAGCAGTCAGGAACCCTACGAGCAGTACTTC. Translation: CASSQEPYEQYF.

This clonotype has at least ten counts. V is TRBV28 and J is TRBJ2-1, with D perhaps matching TRBD1 (6 bases). The CDR3 is made up of 15 amino acids. Deletions cut 8 bases from V and 6 bases from J, with 20 bases between. Germline loops: CDR1 MDHEN, CDR2 SYDVKM. The CDR3 DNA sequence: TGTGCCAGCGGGGGCCACTGGTATGGTGGCAATGAGCAGTTCTTC. Translation: CASGGHWYGGNEQFF.

This clonotype was seen only a few times. The chain joins TRBV20-1 to TRBJ2-1, with 11 nucleotides matching TRBD2. V trimming: 3 bases; J trimming: 0 bases; junction bases outside the gene matches: 7. The CDR3 is 17 residues long. Germline V gives CDR1 DFQATT, CDR2 SNEGSKA (reference sequence). CDR3 loop: CSASRLAGGLSYNEQFF. In DNA form, the CDR3 reads TGCAGTGCTAGTCGGCTAGCGGGGGGCCTCTCCTACAATGAGCAGTTCTTC.

This clonotype has ten or more counts. In DNA, the CDR3 is TGTGCCAGCAGCTCCCTTGAGTGGGACAGGGAAAACATTCAGTACTTC. The encoded protein is CASSSLEWDRENIQYF. V gene TRBV7-9 combines with J gene TRBJ2-4; 9 bases match TRBD1. This CDR3 contains 16 residues. Germline CDR1 reads SEHNR; CDR2 reads FQNEAQ (reference sequence). V shed 4 bases and J 5 bases; nucleotides not matched to a gene: 9.

Ten or more counts support this clonotype. This chain joins TRBV29-1 and TRBJ2-1; D is undetermined. Between the trimmed V and J ends, which lost 7 bases and 5 bases, there was a span of 6 bases. This CDR3 has 10 residues. Germline CDR1 is SQVTM and CDR2 is ANQGSEA. CDR3: CSARNNEQFF. The CDR3 DNA reads as TGCAGCGCCAGAAACAATGAGCAGTTCTTC.

The table lists this clonotype with many counts. J is TRBJ1-2 and V is TRBV6-1, with D possibly TRBD1 on 5 matching bases. The CDR3 runs 12 residues. The germline V gene encodes CDR1 MNHNS and CDR2 SASEGT. Trimming removed 5 bases from V and 10 bases from J, with 14 bases in between. Here the CDR3 DNA reads TGTGCCAGCAGTCCAGGGCCCGGAGCCTACACCTTC. Protein sequence: CASSPGPGAYTF.

The chain recombines TRBV7-2 with TRBJ2-1, with D possibly called TRBD1 or TRBD2 (6 bases each). V shed 2 bases and J shed 8 bases, with 19 bases lying between them. The germline V gene encodes CDR1 SGHTA and CDR2 FQGNSA. The CDR3 covers 16 residues. The CDR3 spells CASSLLMGGLIDEQFF. Written as DNA, the CDR3 is TGTGCCAGCAGCTTATTAATGGGGGGCCTAATAGATGAGCAGTTCTTC.

There are a few counts of this clonotype. The genes are TRBV20-1 and TRBJ1-6, with 7 bases that match TRBD1. The length of the CDR3 is 16 residues. V was pared by 0 bases and J by 5 bases, with 7 bases of the junction left unmatched. Per germline, CDR1 DFQATT and CDR2 SNEGSKA (reference sequence). The CDR3 region is CSARDNRQGHNSPLHF. In DNA, the CDR3 is TGCAGTGCTAGAGATAACAGACAGGGCCATAATTCACCCCTCCACTTT.

This clonotype was counted between two and nine times. The chain uses TRBV11-3 and TRBJ2-6, with D possibly matching TRBD2 (6 bases). V lost 5 bases, J lost 1 base, and 15 bases lay in between. Germline CDR1 is SGHNT and CDR2 is YENEEA. This CDR3 has 17 residues. The DNA of the CDR3 is TGTGCCAGCAGCCCCGGTGTGGGAGGATCTGGGGCCAACGTCCTGACTTTC. Translation gives CASSPGVGGSGANVLTF.

In this sample, this clonotype turned up many times. The chain combines TRBV5-6 with TRBJ2-7, with 9 bases that match TRBD1. CDR1 and CDR2 from the germline V gene are SGHDT and YYEEEE. The CDR3 runs to 14 residues. After removal of 9 bases from V and 3 bases from J, the junction contained 10 bases not matched to a gene. Written as DNA, the CDR3 is TGTGCCACCAAGGAAGGGACAGGGTTCTACGAGCAGTACTTC. Its translation: CATKEGTGFYEQYF.

This clonotype came up many times. The V and J genes are TRBV7-2 and TRBJ1-1; D gene unclear. This CDR3 is 13 amino acids long. Germline values: CDR1 SGHTA, CDR2 FQGNSA. V shed 1 base and J shed 4 bases, with 7 bases lying between them. The CDR3 spells CASSLGFVTEAFF. As DNA, the CDR3 is TGTGCCAGCAGCTTAGGTTTCGTCACTGAAGCTTTCTTT.

The chain carries TRBV28 and TRBJ2-4, with D uncertain. The V end was cut by 4 bases, the J end by 6 bases, with 1 base between. The CDR3 is 10 residues long. Germline loops: CDR1 MDHEN, CDR2 SYDVKM. In DNA form, the CDR3 reads TGTGCCAGCAGTTCAAACATTCAGTACTTC. It translates to CASSSNIQYF.

The V gene is TRBV20-1, the J gene TRBJ1-2; D remains unclear. Germline CDR1 DFQATT, CDR2 SNEGSKA (reference sequence). The CDR3 is made up of 11 amino acids. The V gene lost 5 bases and the J gene lost 7 bases, with 11 bases spanning the gap. The DNA of the CDR3 is TGCAGTGCTCAATCTACGTTTGGCTACACCTTC. Translating it yields CSAQSTFGYTF.

To note about this clonotype: A much more abundant neighbour one base away suggests this may be a read error. This chain joins TRBV28 and TRBJ1-4; D perhaps matches TRBD1 (5 bases). From germline, CDR1 is MDHEN and CDR2 SYDVKM. The CDR3 consists of 14 residues. The DNA of the CDR3 is TGTGTCAGCAGTTTGGCAGGGACCATCGAAAAACTGTTTTTT. It translates to CVSSLAGTIEKLFF.

On this clonotype itself: One end of the junction does not line up with germline, which may come from a read error. The V and J genes are TRBV7-7 and TRBJ2-5, with a possible D match to TRBD2 (7 bases). Germline CDR1 is SSHAT and CDR2 is FNYEAQ (reference sequence). This CDR3 is built from 16 residues. CDR3 loop: CASSLGSPGGVETQYF. CDR3 DNA: TGTGCTAGCAGCTTAGGAAGTCCGGGGGGCGTAGAGACCCAGTACTTC.

This clonotype was seen ten or more times. V is TRBV7-2 and J is TRBJ1-6, with D possibly TRBD1 on 6 matching bases. CDR1 and CDR2 from the germline V gene are SGHTA and FQGNSA. V dropped 5 bases and J dropped 8 bases, with 19 bases sitting between them. This CDR3 contains 16 residues. The CDR3 protein is CASSPRGRGTHSPLHF. CDR3 DNA: TGTGCCAGCAGCCCCCGAGGCAGGGGTACTCATTCACCCCTCCACTTT.

The genes are TRBV25-1 and TRBJ1-4; the D gene is possibly TRBD1 (6 bases). CDR3 length: 13 residues. The V end lost 7 bases, the J end lost 14 bases, and 20 bases lay between the germline ends. Germline-derived CDR1 and CDR2 are MGHDK and SYGVNS. The CDR3: CASTRDTHRDLFF. DNA for the CDR3: TGTGCCAGCACACGGGACACTCATAGAGATCTGTTTTTT.

This clonotype showed up just a few times. The J gene is TRBJ2-3, the V gene TRBV5-6; 7 bases fit TRBD1. The CDR3 totals 16 residues. Germline assignment: CDR1 SGHDT and CDR2 YYEEEE. V was clipped by 4 bases and J by 2 bases; unmatched bases: 10. The CDR3 coding sequence is TGTGCCAGCAGCAACCGGGACAGTCATTTCACAGATACGCAGTATTTT. Residues: CASSNRDSHFTDTQYF.

This clonotype appeared a few times. CDR3 in amino acids: CSVGQGTRGYTF. As DNA, the CDR3 is TGCAGCGTTGGACAGGGGACCCGTGGCTACACCTTC. The chain uses TRBV29-1 and TRBJ1-2; 8 nucleotides align to TRBD1. V lost 4 bases, J lost 7 bases, and 5 bases stayed unmatched. Germline V gene lookup returns CDR1 SQVTM and CDR2 ANQGSEA. CDR3 length: 12 residues.

This clonotype was counted ten times or more. This sequence joins TRBV12-3 or TRBV12-4 and TRBJ2-5; D is unclear. The CDR3 sequence is 15 residues long. V gave up 4 bases and J gave up 6 bases, with 18 bases separating them. In DNA, the CDR3 is TGTGCCAGCAGTTCATTTGGGGAAGAGGCTCAGACCCAGTACTTC. It specifies CASSSFGEEAQTQYF.

This clonotype was seen many times. The chain recombines TRBV20-1 with TRBJ2-2, with a weak D call TRBD1 (5 bases). Trimming took 5 bases from V and 2 from J, leaving 6 bases between them. The CDR3 loop spans 12 amino acids. The V gene's germline CDR1 is DFQATT and CDR2 SNEGSKA (reference sequence). The CDR3 is CSADRNTGELFF. The CDR3 DNA reads TGCAGTGCTGACAGAAACACCGGGGAGCTGTTTTTT.

In its sample, this clonotype was seen once. This rearrangement joins TRBV29-1 to TRBJ1-1; TRBD1 might be the D (6 bases). This CDR3 region has 18 residues. V lost 3 bases and J lost 0, with 23 bases in between. Germline values: CDR1 SQVTM, CDR2 ANQGSEA. This CDR3 is CSVESTGRGRSLNTEAFF. The CDR3 nucleotides are TGCAGCGTTGAGTCTACGGGCAGGGGACGTTCCTTGAACACTGAAGCTTTCTTT.

The chain is built from TRBV6-5 and TRBJ1-2, with D perhaps matching TRBD1 (5 bases). Germline V lookup: CDR1 MNHEY, CDR2 SVGAGI. The germline V and J ends were trimmed by 2 bases and 4 bases, with 14 bases remaining between them. The CDR3 totals 15 residues. The CDR3 sequence is CASSYEVRASYGYTF. The DNA of the CDR3 is TGTGCCAGCAGTTACGAAGTCAGGGCTTCCTATGGCTACACCTTC.

The sample holds many counts of this clonotype. The rearrangement links TRBV20-1 to TRBJ1-6; D uncertain. V lost 0 bases to trimming and J lost 0 bases, with 12 bases between them. Germline V gene data show CDR1 as DFQATT and CDR2 as SNEGSKA (reference sequence). The CDR3 runs to 17 residues. CDR3: CSARDSVLSSYNSPLHF. The DNA of the CDR3 is TGCAGTGCTAGAGATTCGGTTCTGAGCTCCTATAATTCACCCCTCCACTTT.

This clonotype was found many times. The V and J genes are TRBV20-1 and TRBJ1-2, with TRBD1 identical over 9 bases. Germline V lookup: CDR1 DFQATT, CDR2 SNEGSKA (reference sequence). The CDR3 consists of 15 residues. After removal of 5 bases from V and 0 bases from J, the junction contained 7 bases not matched to a gene. CDR3 residues: CSAPHRDRANYGYTF. The CDR3 region has the DNA TGCAGTGCTCCCCACCGGGACAGGGCTAACTATGGCTACACCTTC.

The chain uses TRBV5-4 and TRBJ1-2, with 7 bases aligning to TRBD1. The CDR3 runs 15 residues. From germline, CDR1 is SGHNT and CDR2 YYREEE (reference sequence). V shed 0 bases, J shed 4 bases, and the junction held 6 bases outside the gene matches. CDR3 nucleotides: TGTGCCAGCAGCTTGGTGAGGGGGCTAGGCTATGGCTACACCTTC. This codes for CASSLVRGLGYGYTF.

The chain is built from TRBV10-1 and TRBJ1-5; D uncertain. The length of the CDR3 is 13 residues. Trimming stripped 3 bases from V and 4 bases from J, with 7 bases between. CDR1 WNHNN and CDR2 SYGVQD come from the germline V gene (reference sequence). This CDR3 is CASSETPNQPQHF. CDR3 DNA sequence: TGCGCCAGCAGTGAAACTCCGAATCAGCCCCAGCATTTT.

This clonotype showed up many times. The chain is built from TRBV4-1 and TRBJ2-1, with no clear D. The germline CDR1 and CDR2 sequences are MGHRA and YSYEKL. CDR3 length equals 16 residues. V was cut by 1 base and J by 3 bases, with 13 bases left in between. The CDR3 is CASSQVGRKLYNEQFF. The CDR3 bases are TGCGCCAGCAGCCAAGTAGGCCGCAAGCTCTACAATGAGCAGTTCTTC.

This clonotype was seen only a few times. One end of the junction is discordant with germline, which a read error may explain. The chain recombines TRBV28 with TRBJ2-5, with TRBD2 matching 10 bases. The CDR3 totals 14 residues. Germline V gene lookup returns CDR1 MDHEN and CDR2 SYDVKM. This chain's CDR3 is CASRGTSVQKTQYF. The CDR3 DNA is TGTGCCAGCAGGGGGACTAGCGTCCAAAAGACCCAGTACTTC.

The V gene is TRBV6-1, the J gene TRBJ2-3; D may be TRBD2 (6 bases). This CDR3 spans 16 amino acids. Germline V gene lookup returns CDR1 MNHNS and CDR2 SASEGT. V was trimmed by 5 bases and J by 2 bases, leaving 17 bases between them. The CDR3 is CASSPLGSGHTDTQYF. The DNA of the CDR3 is TGTGCCAGCAGTCCTCTCGGTAGCGGACACACAGATACGCAGTATTTT.